The 21 T cell receptor beta chains presented below share a single source sample, sequenced in a study of CXCR4 blockade with PD-1 therapy in pancreatic cancer. The table came from immunoSEQ multiplex PCR; TCRdb's copy has only in-frame clones and leaves some out. The sample includes around 5,600 clones, less than 40% seen only once; the top ten take around 14%. Sequenced input: tumor tissue. These receptors all come from a human donor with pancreatic ductal adenocarcinoma.

This clone was detected ten times or more. This chain joins TRBV11-3 and TRBJ2-1, with 7 bases lining up with TRBD2. The trim removed 2 bases at V and 7 bases at J, leaving 5 bases unmatched. The germline CDR1 and CDR2 sequences are SGHNT and YENEEA. The CDR3 runs 14 residues. DNA of the CDR3: TGTGCCAGCAGCTTACGGCGGGAGCTAAATGAGCAGTTCTTC. Its translation is CASSLRRELNEQFF.

This clone was counted between two and nine times. This chain connects TRBV11-3 to TRBJ1-5; D gene ambiguous. The V and J ends lost 2 bases and 4 bases respectively, with 12 bases between them. This CDR3 is built from 15 residues. The V gene's germline CDR1 is SGHNT and CDR2 YENEEA. The CDR3 DNA sequence: TGTGCCAGCAGCTTAAATGCGGGGTTAAATCAGCCCCAGCATTTT. Residues: CASSLNAGLNQPQHF.

The chain links TRBV19 to TRBJ2-5, with a possible D match to TRBD1 (5 bases). This CDR3 has 13 amino acids. V shed 5 bases and J shed 5 bases, with 12 bases lying between them. Germline CDR1 LNHDA, CDR2 SQIVND (reference sequence). The CDR3 DNA sequence: TGTGCCAGTAGTGTCAGGGTATGGGAGACCCAGTACTTC. Translation gives CASSVRVWETQYF.

This clone was observed many times. One junction end disagrees with the germline gene, perhaps due to a read error. The rearrangement links TRBV7-6 to TRBJ2-3; 7 nucleotides line up with TRBD2. CDR1 SGHVS and CDR2 FNYEAQ come from the germline V gene. The length of the CDR3 is 15 residues. The CDR3 DNA follows: TGTGCTAGCAGCTTCTTGGGGGGGGGCACAGATACGCAGTATTTT. This gives the protein CASSFLGGGTDTQYF.

This chain connects TRBV6-8 to TRBJ2-1; 8 positions agree with TRBD2. The CDR3 is 15 residues long. Germline V lookup: CDR1 MNHGY, CDR2 SAAAGT. V lost 7 bases to trimming and J lost 0 bases; unmatched junction nucleotides: 5. The CDR3: CASILSGSSYNEQFF. Here the CDR3 DNA reads TGTGCCAGCATTCTGAGCGGGAGCTCCTACAATGAGCAGTTCTTC.

This chain's CDR3 is CASSYTGGVGYEQYF. CDR3 coding DNA: TGTGCCAGCTCATATACAGGGGGGGTCGGCTACGAGCAGTACTTC. The genes are TRBV18 and TRBJ2-7, with a weak D call TRBD1 (8 bases). The CDR3 spans 15 residues. V lost 5 bases, J lost 3 bases, and 17 bases lay in between. In germline, CDR1 is KGHSH, CDR2 LQKENI.

A few counts support this clone. The gene calls are TRBV6-8 and TRBJ1-2, with 8 positions matching TRBD1. The CDR3 covers 13 residues. The V gene's germline CDR1 is MNHGY and CDR2 SAAAGT. V lost 5 bases, J lost 3 bases, and 2 bases stayed unmatched. DNA for the CDR3: TGTGCCAGCAGTCAGGGGGCGTACTATGGCTACACCTTC. Encoded protein: CASSQGAYYGYTF.

The chain couples TRBV28 to TRBJ1-3; D not certain. V lost 5 bases to trimming and J lost 0 bases, with 8 bases between them. CDR1 MDHEN and CDR2 SYDVKM come from the germline V gene. The CDR3 loop spans 14 amino acids. The CDR3 nucleotides are TGTGCCAGCAGTACTTGGAGCTCTGGAAACACCATATATTTT. Its translation: CASSTWSSGNTIYF. The full variable domain, rest sourced from reference TRBV28 and TRBJ1-3, is DVKVTQSSRYLVKRTGEKVFLECVQDMDHENMFWYRQDPGLGLRLIYFSYDVKMKEKGDIPEGYSVSREKKERFSLILESASTNQTSMYLCASSTWSSGNTIYFGEGSWLTVV.

V is TRBV19 and J is TRBJ1-3, with D uncertain. CDR1 is LNHDA, CDR2 SQIVND, per germline (reference sequence). The CDR3 contains 16 residues. V gave up 1 base and J gave up 0 bases, with 10 bases separating them. CDR3 in amino acids: CASSIGRHSSGNTIYF. CDR3 bases: TGTGCCAGTAGTATAGGGCGACACAGCTCTGGAAACACCATATATTTT.

This clone was observed a handful of times. The chain is built from TRBV6-8 and TRBJ1-1; no clear D gene. The V end lost 7 bases, the J end lost 5 bases, and 17 bases lay between the germline ends. CDR1 and CDR2 from the germline V gene are MNHGY and SAAAGT. This CDR3 contains 14 residues. CDR3 DNA sequence: TGTGCCAGCAAGAAGGCGTCACGGGCGACTGAAGCTTTCTTT. Its translation is CASKKASRATEAFF.

The chain employs TRBV19 and TRBJ1-1; unclear D gene. V lost 5 bases to trimming and J lost 0 bases, with 13 bases between them. The CDR3 is 15 amino acids. The germline V gene encodes CDR1 LNHDA and CDR2 SQIVND (reference sequence). CDR3 sequence reads: CASSPSGRMNTEAFF. As DNA, the CDR3 is TGTGCCAGTAGTCCCTCTGGTCGTATGAACACTGAAGCTTTCTTT.

The rearrangement joins TRBV14 to TRBJ2-1, with 10 bases fitting TRBD2. J lost 0 bases, V lost 1 base, and 12 bases had no gene match. Germline CDR1 SGHDN, CDR2 FVKESK. This CDR3 is built from 20 residues. The CDR3 reads CASSQVGPSGSWYSYNEQFF. In DNA, the CDR3 is TGTGCCAGCAGCCAAGTGGGGCCTAGCGGGAGCTGGTACTCCTACAATGAGCAGTTCTTC.

V usage is TRBV19 and J usage is TRBJ2-1; 10 bases align to TRBD2. Germline V CDR1 and CDR2: LNHDA, SQIVND (reference sequence). With 6 bases clipped from V and 4 bases from J, the junction kept 6 bases outside the gene matches. The CDR3 is 15 residues long. This CDR3 is CASSPSGRGYNEQFF. The CDR3 DNA reads TGTGCCAGTAGCCCTAGCGGGAGAGGGTACAATGAGCAGTTCTTC.

In this sample, this clone turned up a few times. V is TRBV5-1 and J is TRBJ2-1; 9 bases map to TRBD1. The CDR3 length is 15 residues. V shed 4 bases, J shed 7 bases, and the junction held 9 bases outside the gene matches. The V gene's germline CDR1 is SGHRS and CDR2 YFSETQ. In DNA, the CDR3 is TGCGCCAGCAGCACGGGACAGGGTGCGAGTAATGAGCAGTTCTTC. Protein sequence: CASSTGQGASNEQFF.

The chain is built from TRBV10-2 and TRBJ2-5; no definite D call. The V gene's germline CDR1 is WSHSY and CDR2 SAAADI. This CDR3 comprises 13 residues. V was shortened by 3 bases and J by 9 bases, with 14 bases between the two germline ends. CDR3 nucleotide sequence: TGCGCCAGCAGTGATTCGCGGTCAGTGGCCCAGTACTTC. Amino acid sequence: CASSDSRSVAQYF.

The V and J genes are TRBV6-7 and TRBJ2-5, with D perhaps being TRBD1 or TRBD2 (6 bases each). TRBV6-7 is identified as an open reading frame with a role that is uncertain. The V end was cut by 3 bases, the J end by 3 bases, with 8 bases between. This CDR3 is 13 amino acids long. The CDR3 bases are TGTGCCAGCAGTTATAGGGGGGAAGAGACCCAGTACTTC. Amino acids: CASSYRGEETQYF.

Concerning this clone itself: The sample has other DNA sequences that encode this CDR3 too. V and J are TRBV19 and TRBJ2-7, with TRBD2 matching over 8 bases. This CDR3 contains 14 residues. Per the germline V gene, CDR1 is LNHDA and CDR2 is SQIVND (reference sequence). Trimming removed 5 bases from V and 0 bases from J; junction bases left unmatched: 3. The CDR3 is CASSSGTSSYEQYF. The CDR3, as DNA: TGTGCCAGTAGTTCGGGGACTAGCTCCTACGAGCAGTACTTC.

This CDR3 is CASSLTLQETQYF. The CDR3 DNA sequence: TGTGCCAGCAGTTTGACCCTCCAAGAGACCCAGTACTTC. The V and J genes are TRBV28 and TRBJ2-5; D remains ambiguous. Germline-derived CDR1 and CDR2 are MDHEN and SYDVKM. V lost 3 bases, J lost 1 base, and 6 bases lay in between. The CDR3 spans 13 residues. Full variable domain (remainder filled in from reference TRBV28 and TRBJ2-5): DVKVTQSSRYLVKRTGEKVFLECVQDMDHENMFWYRQDPGLGLRLIYFSYDVKMKEKGDIPEGYSVSREKKERFSLILESASTNQTSMYLCASSLTLQETQYFGPGTRLLVL.

The rearrangement joins TRBV6-8 to TRBJ1-4; 8 nucleotides line up with TRBD1. Per the germline V gene, CDR1 is MNHGY and CDR2 is SAAAGT. The CDR3 length is 14 residues. The trim removed 5 bases at V and 6 bases at J, leaving 5 bases unmatched. Here the CDR3 DNA reads TGTGCCAGCAGTGATACAGGGGGATATGAAAAACTGTTTTTT. Translating gives CASSDTGGYEKLFF.

A few counts support this clone. V usage is TRBV27 and J usage is TRBJ1-1, with a possible D match to TRBD1 (5 bases). Trimming stripped 2 bases from V and 0 bases from J, with 7 bases between. CDR1 and CDR2 (germline): MNHEY, SMNVEV (reference sequence). This CDR3 comprises 14 residues. The CDR3 DNA reads as TGTGCCAGCAGTTTAGGGACGGTGAACACTGAAGCTTTCTTT. Translating gives CASSLGTVNTEAFF.

The genes are TRBV28 and TRBJ1-5, with D hard to call. The CDR3 has 16 residues. Germline CDR1 MDHEN, CDR2 SYDVKM. V was trimmed by 6 bases and J by 5 bases, leaving 20 bases between them. The CDR3 bases are TGTGCCAGCAGCCAGAGGCTGGGCAGTAGGTATCAGCCCCAGCATTTT. Encoded protein: CASSQRLGSRYQPQHF.